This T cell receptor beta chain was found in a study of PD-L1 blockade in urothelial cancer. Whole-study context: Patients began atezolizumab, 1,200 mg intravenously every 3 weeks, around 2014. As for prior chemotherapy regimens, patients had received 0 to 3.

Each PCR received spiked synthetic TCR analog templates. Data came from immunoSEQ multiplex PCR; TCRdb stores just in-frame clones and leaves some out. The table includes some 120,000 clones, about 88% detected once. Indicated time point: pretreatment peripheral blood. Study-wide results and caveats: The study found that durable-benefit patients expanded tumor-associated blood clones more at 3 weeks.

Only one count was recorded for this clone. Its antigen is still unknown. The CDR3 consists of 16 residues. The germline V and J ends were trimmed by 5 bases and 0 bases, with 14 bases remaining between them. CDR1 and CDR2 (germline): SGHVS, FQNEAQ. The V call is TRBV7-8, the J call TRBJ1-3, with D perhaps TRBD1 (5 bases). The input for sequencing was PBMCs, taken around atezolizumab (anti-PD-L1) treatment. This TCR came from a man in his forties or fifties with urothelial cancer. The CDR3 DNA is TGTGCCAGCAGCCCTTATGGGGCAAGCTCTGGAAACACCATATATTTT. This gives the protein CASSPYGASSGNTIYF.